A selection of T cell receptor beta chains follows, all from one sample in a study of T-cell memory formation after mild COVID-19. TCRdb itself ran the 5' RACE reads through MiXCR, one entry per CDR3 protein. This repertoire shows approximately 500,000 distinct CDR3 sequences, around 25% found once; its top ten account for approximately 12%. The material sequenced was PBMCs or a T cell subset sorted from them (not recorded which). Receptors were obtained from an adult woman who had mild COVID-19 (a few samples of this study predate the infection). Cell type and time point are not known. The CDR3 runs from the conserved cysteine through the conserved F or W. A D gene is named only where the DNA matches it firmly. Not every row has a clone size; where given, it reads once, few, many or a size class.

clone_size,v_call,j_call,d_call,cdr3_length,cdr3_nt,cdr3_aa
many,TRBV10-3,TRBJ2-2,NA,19,TGTGCCATCAGGGGTGGCGCAGGCCGGACCCGACCCAACACCGGGGAGCTGTTTTTT,CAIRGGAGRTRPNTGELFF
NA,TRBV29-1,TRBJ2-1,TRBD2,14,TGCAGCGTTGTCCCTAGCGGGAGAGGCAATGAGCAGTTCTTC,CSVVPSGRGNEQFF
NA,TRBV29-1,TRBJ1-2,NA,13,TGCAGCGTTGAGGACCGCTCCCTCTATGGCTACACCTTC,CSVEDRSLYGYTF
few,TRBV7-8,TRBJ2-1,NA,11,TGTGCCAGCAGCTTGCAGGAGGTAAAGTTCTTC,CASSLQEVKFF
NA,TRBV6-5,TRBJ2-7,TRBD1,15,TGTGCCAGCAGACCTCAGGGACAGGGGGCTTACGAGCAGTACTTC,CASRPQGQGAYEQYF
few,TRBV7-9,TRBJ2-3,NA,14,TGTGCCAGCAGCCCGACTAGAGAAGGAGATACGCAGTATTTT,CASSPTREGDTQYF
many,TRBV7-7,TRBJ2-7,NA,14,TGTGCTAGCAGCTTAGCGGAGGCTACCTACGAGCAGTACTTC,CASSLAEATYEQYF
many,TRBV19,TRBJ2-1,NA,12,TGTGCCAGTAGTCCTAACTACAATGAGCAGTTCTTC,CASSPNYNEQFF
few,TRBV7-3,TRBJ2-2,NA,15,TGTGCCAGCAGCTTAATTGGGGGCCGGCCCGGGGAGCTGTTTTTT,CASSLIGGRPGELFF
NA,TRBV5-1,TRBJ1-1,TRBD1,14,TGCGCCAGCAGCTTACAGGGGGTCAGCGCTGAAGCTTTCTTT,CASSLQGVSAEAFF
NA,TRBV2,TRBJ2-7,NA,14,TGTGCCAGCAGTGAACGCGGCGGCCACTACGAGCAGTACTTC,CASSERGGHYEQYF
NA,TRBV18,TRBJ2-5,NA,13,TGTGCCAGCTCACCACCGCCTTTTGAGACCCAGTACTTC,CASSPPPFETQYF
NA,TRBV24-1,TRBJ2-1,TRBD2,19,TGTGCCACCAGTGATTGGGCTAGCGGGACAAGGGCGGCCTACAATGAGCAGTTCTTC,CATSDWASGTRAAYNEQFF
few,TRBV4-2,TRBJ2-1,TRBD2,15,TGTGCCAGCAGCCAAACTAGCGGGGGGAGAAATGAGCAGTTCTTC,CASSQTSGGRNEQFF
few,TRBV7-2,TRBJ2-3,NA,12,TGTGCCAGCAGCTTTCGGGGGGATACGCAGTATTTT,CASSFRGDTQYF
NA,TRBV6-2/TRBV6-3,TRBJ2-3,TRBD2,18,TGTGCCAGCAGTCAAACTAGCGGGGGGGCCGCTGGCACAGATACGCAGTATTTT,CASSQTSGGAAGTDTQYF
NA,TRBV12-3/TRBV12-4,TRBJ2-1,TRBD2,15,TGTGCCAGCAGCCGTGGCCTAGCGGGGGCCAATGAGCAGTTCTTC,CASSRGLAGANEQFF
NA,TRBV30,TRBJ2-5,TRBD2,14,TGTGCCTGGACGGGACTAGCGGGAGTAAAGACCCAGTACTTC,CAWTGLAGVKTQYF
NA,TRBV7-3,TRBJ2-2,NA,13,TGTGCCAGCGGAGACCGGACGGCGGGGGAGCTGTTTTTT,CASGDRTAGELFF
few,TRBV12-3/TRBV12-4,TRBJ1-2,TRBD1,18,TGTGCCAGCAGTGCCAACGACAGGGGGCGGACTTCTAACTATGGCTACACCTTC,CASSANDRGRTSNYGYTF
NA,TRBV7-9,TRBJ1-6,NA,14,TGTGCCAGCAGCTTAGGCAGGGGCAATTCACCCCTCCACTTT,CASSLGRGNSPLHF
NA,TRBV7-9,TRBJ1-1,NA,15,TGTGCCAGCAGCTTTGCCGGGGTAACGAACACTGAAGCTTTCTTT,CASSFAGVTNTEAFF
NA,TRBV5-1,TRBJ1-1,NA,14,TGCGCCAGCAGCTGGGAGGGGCCGGACACTGAAGCTTTCTTT,CASSWEGPDTEAFF
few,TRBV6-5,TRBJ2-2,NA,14,TGTGCCAGCAGTTACTCGACTCACACCGGGGAGCTGTTTTTT,CASSYSTHTGELFF
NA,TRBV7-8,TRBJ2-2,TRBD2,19,TGTGCCAGCAACCTCCCGGTCGGCGGGGGGGACGCGAACACCGGGGAGCTGTTTTTT,CASNLPVGGGDANTGELFF
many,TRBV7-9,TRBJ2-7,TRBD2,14,TGTGCCAGCAGCTTAAGCGGGAAATCCTACGAGCAGTACTTC,CASSLSGKSYEQYF
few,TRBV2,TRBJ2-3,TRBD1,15,TGTGCCAGCACTCGGGACAGTCGGAGTACAGATACGCAGTATTTT,CASTRDSRSTDTQYF